This entry lists 15 T cell receptor beta chains sequenced from one sample in a study of molecular identifiers for immune sequencing clone quantification. TCRdb called the PCR reads again in MiXCR, with one record for every CDR3 protein. The table records some 680,000 distinct CDR3 sequences, 25% of them present only once. The sequenced sample consisted of naive CD8+ T cells from blood, with Jurkat cell RNA spiked in. Noted subset: FACS-sorted CD8+CD4-CCR7+CD45RA+ naive T cells. The source is a human donor in good health. Some libraries in this study had Jurkat cell RNA spiked in.

This clonotype has at least ten counts. This chain connects TRBV5-6 to TRBJ1-5; D remains ambiguous. The CDR3 runs to 15 residues. Germline assignment: CDR1 SGHDT and CDR2 YYEEEE. V was clipped by 4 bases and J by 4 bases, with 15 bases between them. As DNA, the CDR3 is TGTGCCAGCAGCGACACGAACCGCAGGAATCAGCCCCAGCATTTT. As protein: CASSDTNRRNQPQHF.

This clonotype was counted ten times or more. The chain couples TRBV6-1 to TRBJ1-5, with 9 bases aligning to TRBD1. This CDR3 is built from 15 residues. The ends lost 1 base at V and 6 bases at J; junction bases unmatched: 4. Germline lookup yields CDR1 MNHNS and CDR2 SASEGT. CDR3 DNA: TGTGCCAGCAGTGAAGAGGGACAGGGCGCTCAGCCCCAGCATTTT. Its protein product is CASSEEGQGAQPQHF.

This clonotype was seen ten or more times. The genes are TRBV7-9 and TRBJ1-4; no firm D call. V gave up 1 base and J gave up 3 bases, with 12 bases separating them. Germline V gene sequence: CDR1 SEHNR, CDR2 FQNEAQ (reference sequence). The CDR3 is 16 amino acids. CDR3 sequence reads: CASSLDPRVPNEKLFF. CDR3 in DNA: TGTGCCAGCAGCTTAGATCCTAGAGTACCTAATGAAAAACTGTTTTTT.

This clonotype was observed a handful of times. This chain joins TRBV28 and TRBJ1-5, with a weak D call TRBD1 (6 bases). The CDR3 length is 16 residues. Germline lookup yields CDR1 MDHEN and CDR2 SYDVKM. The germline V and J ends were trimmed by 4 bases and 1 base, with 14 bases remaining between them. The CDR3 loop reads CASSSLGGYSNQPQHF. CDR3 DNA sequence: TGTGCCAGCAGTTCCCTAGGGGGATACAGCAATCAGCCCCAGCATTTT.

In its sample, this clonotype was seen a few times. The chain links TRBV30 to TRBJ2-7; 8 bases fit TRBD1. Germline V CDR1 and CDR2: GTSNPN, SVGIG (reference sequence). The junction had 6 bases not matched to a gene; V was cut back by 6 bases and J by 2 bases. CDR3 length equals 13 residues. This chain's CDR3 is CACSGQATYEQYF. CDR3 nucleotide sequence: TGTGCCTGTTCGGGACAGGCGACCTACGAGCAGTACTTC.

This chain connects TRBV28 to TRBJ1-1; TRBD1 is a possible D gene (6 bases). Germline V gene sequence: CDR1 MDHEN, CDR2 SYDVKM. V was clipped by 3 bases and J by 4 bases, with 9 bases between them. The CDR3 has 13 amino acids. This CDR3 reads CASSFRGTTEAFF. DNA for the CDR3: TGTGCCAGCAGTTTCAGGGGCACCACTGAAGCTTTCTTT.

The chain uses TRBV20-1 and TRBJ2-7; 8 bases agree with TRBD2. This CDR3 has 15 residues. V shed 6 bases and J 3 bases; nucleotides not matched to a gene: 13. The germline V gene has CDR1 DFQATT and CDR2 SNEGSKA (reference sequence). Here the CDR3 DNA reads TGCAGTGCCAGGCCACCCCGGCTAGCGGGCTACGAGCAGTACTTC. This codes for CSARPPRLAGYEQYF.

This clonotype was counted at least ten times. V usage is TRBV7-8 and J usage is TRBJ1-4; 7 bases map to TRBD1. Looked up from germline, CDR1 is SGHVS and CDR2 is FQNEAQ. Losses at the gene ends were 3 bases for V and 2 bases for J; bases not matched to a gene: 9. The CDR3 sequence is 17 residues long. Written as DNA, the CDR3 is TGTGCCAGCAGCTTCCAGACAGGGAGGATCACTAATGAAAAACTGTTTTTT. Its translation is CASSFQTGRITNEKLFF.

A few counts support this clonotype. The genes are TRBV11-2 and TRBJ2-5; tentative D call: TRBD1 (6 bases). The CDR3 is 15 amino acids. Trimming took 5 bases from V and 2 from J, leaving 15 bases between them. Germline CDR1 SGHAT, CDR2 FQNNGV. CDR3 DNA: TGTGCCAGCAGCACCGAGGCAGGGGCGCAAGAGACCCAGTACTTC. Amino acids: CASSTEAGAQETQYF.

About this clonotype itself: One junction end does not reproduce the germline sequence, and a read error may be involved. This rearrangement joins TRBV27 to TRBJ2-1; D possibly corresponds to TRBD1 (6 bases). CDR1 MNHEY and CDR2 SMNVEV come from the germline V gene (reference sequence). The CDR3 is 14 amino acids. In DNA, the CDR3 is TGTGCCCGCAGCGGCAGGGGACCCCCCAATGAGCAGTTCTTC. Its translation: CARSGRGPPNEQFF.

This clonotype was detected ten times or more. The V call is TRBV7-9, the J call TRBJ2-3; D might be TRBD1 or TRBD2, each matching 5 bases. There are 14 residues in the CDR3. Deletions cut 0 bases from V and 4 bases from J, with 8 bases between. CDR1 and CDR2 from the germline V gene are SEHNR and FQNEAQ (reference sequence). The CDR3 DNA is TGTGCCAGCAGCTTAGCAAGAGGGGCAGATACGCAGTATTTT. Translating it yields CASSLARGADTQYF.

This clonotype was recorded a few times. CDR3 nucleotides: TGCGCCAGCAGTGCGGGAAAAGAGACCCAGTACTTC. Its protein product is CASSAGKETQYF. The chain employs TRBV10-2 and TRBJ2-5; D perhaps matches TRBD2 (5 bases). The V end lost 4 bases, the J end lost 3 bases, and 6 bases lay between the germline ends. This CDR3 spans 12 amino acids. Germline loops: CDR1 WSHSY, CDR2 SAAADI.

This clonotype was recorded many times. The gene calls are TRBV6-5 and TRBJ2-3, with D perhaps matching TRBD1 (6 bases). This CDR3 has 15 residues. Germline CDR1 and CDR2: MNHEY and SVGAGI. V gave up 5 bases and J gave up 6 bases, with 18 bases separating them. The CDR3 sequence is CASSLSGAGEDTQYF. The CDR3 coding sequence is TGTGCCAGCAGTCTCTCAGGGGCCGGGGAGGATACGCAGTATTTT.

This clonotype was seen only a few times. This rearrangement joins TRBV9 to TRBJ2-5; 11 bases align to TRBD1. The CDR3 totals 14 residues. Trimming took 2 bases from V and 4 from J; bases not matched to a gene: 1. From germline, CDR1 is SGDLS and CDR2 YYNGEE. The DNA of the CDR3 is TGTGCCAGCAGCGTCGGACAGGGGGCAGAGACCCAGTACTTC. Encoded protein: CASSVGQGAETQYF.

Comments on this clonotype: This clone may be a read error of a much larger clone one base away. It is likely a read error, because the conserved phenylalanine at the end of the CDR3 is missing. The V and J genes are TRBV5-1 and TRBJ2-7, with 9 bases matching TRBD2. The CDR3 spans 16 residues. J lost 2 bases, V lost 4 bases, and 10 bases had no gene match. Germline CDR1 and CDR2: SGHRS and YFSETQ. CDR3 residues: CASSLGASGATYEQYY. The DNA for the CDR3 is TGCGCCAGCAGCCTGGGAGCTAGCGGGGCGACCTACGAGCAGTACTAC.